This T cell receptor (beta chain) stems from a study of regulatory T cells in long-lasting Graves disease. Time point: newly diagnosed GD, antithyroid drugs for less than 3 months. TCR sequences were obtained from RNA taken from PBMCs. EDTA tubes received roughly 9.7 milliliters of drawn peripheral blood. This CDR3 comprises 14 residues. CDR1 is SEHNR, CDR2 FQNEAQ, per germline (reference sequence). Trimming took off 3 bases at V and 5 bases at J, with 12 bases between the two ends. Building of the TCR beta libraries involved iRepertoire HTBI primers and Arm-PCR of CDR3 regions. MiXCR was run by TCRdb on the multiplex PCR reads, yielding one entry per CDR3 protein. The repertoire holds approximately 230,000 distinct CDR3 sequences, with about a sixth as singletons. The sample holds many counts of this clonotype.

The source was peripheral blood mononuclear cells (PBMCs), collected at new diagnosis, from a patient treated with antithyroid drugs. The chain recombines TRBV7-9 with TRBJ2-3; D is unresolved. The source is a female donor with Graves disease. The CDR3 bases are TGTGCCAGCAGCTTGAGAGCGATCCAAGATACGCAGTATTTT. Translating gives CASSLRAIQDTQYF.